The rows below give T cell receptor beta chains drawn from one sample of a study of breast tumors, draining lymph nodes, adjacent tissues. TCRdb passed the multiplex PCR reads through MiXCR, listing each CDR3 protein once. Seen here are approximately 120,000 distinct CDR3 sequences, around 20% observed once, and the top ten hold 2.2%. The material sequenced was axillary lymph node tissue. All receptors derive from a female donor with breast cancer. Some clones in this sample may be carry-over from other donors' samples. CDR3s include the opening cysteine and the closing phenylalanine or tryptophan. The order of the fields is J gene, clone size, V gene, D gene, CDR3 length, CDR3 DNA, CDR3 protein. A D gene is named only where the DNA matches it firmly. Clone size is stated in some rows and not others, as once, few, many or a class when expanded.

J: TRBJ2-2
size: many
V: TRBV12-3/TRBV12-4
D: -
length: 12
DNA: TGTGCCAGCAGGGTAGCTAGCGGGGAGCTGTTTTTT
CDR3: CASRVASGELFF

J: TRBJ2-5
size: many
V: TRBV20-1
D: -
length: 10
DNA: TGCAGTGCCATTCAAGAGACCCAGTACTTC
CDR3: CSAIQETQYF

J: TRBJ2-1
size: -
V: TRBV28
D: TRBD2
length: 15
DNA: TGTGCCAGCCTTCCAGGTATTAGCGGGTCCCATGAGCAGTTCTTC
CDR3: CASLPGISGSHEQFF

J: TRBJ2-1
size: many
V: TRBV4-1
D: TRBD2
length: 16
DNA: TGCGCCAGCAGCCAAGAACTAGCGGGAGGCGACAATGAGCAGTTCTTC
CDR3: CASSQELAGGDNEQFF

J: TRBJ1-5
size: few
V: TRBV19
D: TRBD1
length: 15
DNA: TGTGCCAGTCACATACAGGGGGCTGGCAATCAGCCCCAGCATTTT
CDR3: CASHIQGAGNQPQHF

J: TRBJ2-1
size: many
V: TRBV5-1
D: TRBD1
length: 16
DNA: TGCGCCAGCAGCGGAACAGGGGGAACAACCTACAATGAGCAGTTCTTC
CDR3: CASSGTGGTTYNEQFF

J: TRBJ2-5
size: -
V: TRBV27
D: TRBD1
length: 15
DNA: TGTGCCAGCAGTCCCGGGACAGTCCTACAAGAGACCCAGTACTTC
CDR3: CASSPGTVLQETQYF

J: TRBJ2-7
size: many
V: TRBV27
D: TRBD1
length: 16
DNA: TGTGCCAGCAGTTTATCTCACAGGGGGTTGGTCTACGAGCAGTACTTC
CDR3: CASSLSHRGLVYEQYF

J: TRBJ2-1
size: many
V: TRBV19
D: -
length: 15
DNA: TGTGCCAGTAGTACAGCCTATGACGGATACAATGAGCAGTTCTTC
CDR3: CASSTAYDGYNEQFF

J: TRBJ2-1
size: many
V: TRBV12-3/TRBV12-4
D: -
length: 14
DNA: TGTGCCAGCAGGGTCGGGAATACAAACAATGAGCAGTTCTTC
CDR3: CASRVGNTNNEQFF

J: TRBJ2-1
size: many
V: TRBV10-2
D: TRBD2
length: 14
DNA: TGCGCCAGCGGTAGCGGGAGGGCCTACAATGAGCAGTTCTTC
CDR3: CASGSGRAYNEQFF

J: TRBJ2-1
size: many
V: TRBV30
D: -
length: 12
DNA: TGTGCCTGGAGGCCGGTCTACAATGAGCAGTTCTTC
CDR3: CAWRPVYNEQFF

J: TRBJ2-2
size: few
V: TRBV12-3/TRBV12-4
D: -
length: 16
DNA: TGTGCCAGCAGTTTATATAACAGGTCAAACACCGGGGAGCTGTTTTTT
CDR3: CASSLYNRSNTGELFF

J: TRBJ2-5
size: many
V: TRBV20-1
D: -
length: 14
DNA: TGCAGTGCTAGAGATCGGGCGGGGACGTGGACCCAGTACTTC
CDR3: CSARDRAGTWTQYF

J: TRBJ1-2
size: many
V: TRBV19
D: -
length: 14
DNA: TGTGCCAGTAATCAGGCCAGCCCTAACTATGGCTACACCTTC
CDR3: CASNQASPNYGYTF

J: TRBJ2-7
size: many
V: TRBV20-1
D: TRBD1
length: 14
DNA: TGCAGTGCTAGCCTCGGGACAGGATCCCCCGAGCAGTACTTC
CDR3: CSASLGTGSPEQYF

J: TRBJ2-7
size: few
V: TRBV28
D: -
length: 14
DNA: TGTGCCAGCAGTCGGCGGGGAGGGGGTAGCGAGCAGTACTTC
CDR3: CASSRRGGGSEQYF

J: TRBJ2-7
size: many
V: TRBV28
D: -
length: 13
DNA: TGTGCCAGCAACCCCCCGGGTGTCCACGAGCAGTACTTC
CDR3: CASNPPGVHEQYF

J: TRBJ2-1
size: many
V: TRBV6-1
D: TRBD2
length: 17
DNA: TGTGCCAGCAGTGAATACAGCGGGAGTACCCTATACAATGAGCAGTTCTTC
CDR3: CASSEYSGSTLYNEQFF

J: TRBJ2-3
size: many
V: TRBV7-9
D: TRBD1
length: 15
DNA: TGTGCCAGCAGCTTAACGGACAGGGAGGAAATTAGGCAGTATTTT
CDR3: CASSLTDREEIRQYF

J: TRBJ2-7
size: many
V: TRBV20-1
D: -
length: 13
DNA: TGCAGTGCTAGGGGGCCGACTTTCTACGAGCAGTACTTC
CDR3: CSARGPTFYEQYF

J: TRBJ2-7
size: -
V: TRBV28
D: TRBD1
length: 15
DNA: TGTGCCAGCATCGCAGGGGGACCAACATCCTACGAGCAGTACTTC
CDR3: CASIAGGPTSYEQYF

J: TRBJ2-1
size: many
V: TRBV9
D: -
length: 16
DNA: TGTGCCAGCAGCCTCGACTGGGGAAGCTCCTACAATGAGCAGTTCTTC
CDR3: CASSLDWGSSYNEQFF

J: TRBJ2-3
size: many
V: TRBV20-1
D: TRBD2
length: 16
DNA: TGCAGTGCTAGGGATAGCGGGAGGGCGGGCACAGATACGCAGTATTTT
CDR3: CSARDSGRAGTDTQYF

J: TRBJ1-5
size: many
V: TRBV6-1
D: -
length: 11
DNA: TGTGCCAGCAGGGAAGAAATGCCCCAGCATTTT
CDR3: CASREEMPQHF

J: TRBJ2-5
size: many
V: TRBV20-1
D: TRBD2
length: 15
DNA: TGCAGTGCTAGCGATAGTACTAGCGGGAGGAAGACCCAGTACTTC
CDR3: CSASDSTSGRKTQYF

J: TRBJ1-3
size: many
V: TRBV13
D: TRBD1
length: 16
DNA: TGTGCCAGCAGCTTAGAGGGGGCGAGCTCTGGAAACACCATATATTTT
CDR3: CASSLEGASSGNTIYF

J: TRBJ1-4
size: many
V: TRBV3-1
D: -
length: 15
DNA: TGTGCCAGCAGCCAAGATCAAGGGGCTAATGAAAAACTGTTTTTT
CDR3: CASSQDQGANEKLFF

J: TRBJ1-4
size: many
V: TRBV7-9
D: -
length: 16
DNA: TGTGCCAGCAGCTCCCGGGGGGCGGCTGGGCCTGAAAAACTGTTTTTT
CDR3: CASSSRGAAGPEKLFF